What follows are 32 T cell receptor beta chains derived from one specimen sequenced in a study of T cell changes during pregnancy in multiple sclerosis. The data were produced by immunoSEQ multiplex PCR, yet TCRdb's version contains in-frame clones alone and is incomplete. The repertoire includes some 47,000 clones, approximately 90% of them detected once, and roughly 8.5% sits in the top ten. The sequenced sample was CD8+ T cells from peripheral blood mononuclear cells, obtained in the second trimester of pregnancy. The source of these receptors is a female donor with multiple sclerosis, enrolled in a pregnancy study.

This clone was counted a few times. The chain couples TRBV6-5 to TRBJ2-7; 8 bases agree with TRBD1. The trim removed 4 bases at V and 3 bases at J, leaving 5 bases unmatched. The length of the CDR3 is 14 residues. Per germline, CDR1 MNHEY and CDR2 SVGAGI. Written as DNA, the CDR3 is TGTGCCAGCAGTTCGGGACAGGAGTACTACGAGCAGTACTTC. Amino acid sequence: CASSSGQEYYEQYF.

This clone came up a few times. As DNA, the CDR3 is TGTGCCAGCAGTCCGGGACAGAGCTACGAGCAGTACTTC. Translated, it gives CASSPGQSYEQYF. V is TRBV27 and J is TRBJ2-7; 7 bases align to TRBD1. V lost 5 bases to trimming and J lost 3 bases; unmatched junction nucleotides: 4. CDR1 MNHEY and CDR2 SMNVEV come from the germline V gene (reference sequence). The CDR3 sequence is 13 residues long.

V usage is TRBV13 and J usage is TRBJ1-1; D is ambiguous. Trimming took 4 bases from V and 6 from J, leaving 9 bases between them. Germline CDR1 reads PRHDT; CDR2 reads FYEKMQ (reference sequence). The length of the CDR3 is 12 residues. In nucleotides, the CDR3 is TGTGCCAGCAGCTCCACACGGGCTGAAGCTTTCTTT. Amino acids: CASSSTRAEAFF.

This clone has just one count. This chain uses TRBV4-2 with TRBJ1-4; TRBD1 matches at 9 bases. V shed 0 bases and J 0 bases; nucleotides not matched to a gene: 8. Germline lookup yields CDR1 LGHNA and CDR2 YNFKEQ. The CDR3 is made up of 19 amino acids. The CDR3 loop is CASSQDWDRVVTTNEKLFF. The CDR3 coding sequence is TGTGCCAGCAGCCAAGACTGGGACAGGGTAGTCACAACTAATGAAAAACTGTTTTTT.

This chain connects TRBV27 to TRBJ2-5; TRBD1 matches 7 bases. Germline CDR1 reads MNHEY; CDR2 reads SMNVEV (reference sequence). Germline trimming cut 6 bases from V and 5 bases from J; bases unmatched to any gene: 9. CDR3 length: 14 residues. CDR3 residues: CASSPWTGSETQYF. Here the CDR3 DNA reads TGTGCCAGCAGCCCGTGGACAGGCTCCGAGACCCAGTACTTC.

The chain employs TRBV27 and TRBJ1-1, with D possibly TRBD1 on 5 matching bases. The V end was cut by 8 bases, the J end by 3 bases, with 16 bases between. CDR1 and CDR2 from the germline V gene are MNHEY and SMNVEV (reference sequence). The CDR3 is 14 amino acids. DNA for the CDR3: TGTGCCAGCCGACCCTCGGGGGACTACACTGAAGCTTTCTTT. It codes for CASRPSGDYTEAFF.

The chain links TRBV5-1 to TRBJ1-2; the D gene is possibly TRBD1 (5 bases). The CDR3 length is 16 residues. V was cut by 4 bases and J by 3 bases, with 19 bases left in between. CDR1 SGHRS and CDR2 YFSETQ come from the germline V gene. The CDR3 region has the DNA TGCGCCAGCAGCCTTACCGGGGCTGGGGGGGACTATGGCTACACCTTC. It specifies CASSLTGAGGDYGYTF.

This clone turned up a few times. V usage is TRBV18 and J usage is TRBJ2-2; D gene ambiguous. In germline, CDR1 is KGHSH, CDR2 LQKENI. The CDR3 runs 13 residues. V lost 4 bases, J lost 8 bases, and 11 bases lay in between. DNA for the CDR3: TGTGCCAGCTCACTTCAATCTCAGGGGGAGCTGTTTTTT. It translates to CASSLQSQGELFF.

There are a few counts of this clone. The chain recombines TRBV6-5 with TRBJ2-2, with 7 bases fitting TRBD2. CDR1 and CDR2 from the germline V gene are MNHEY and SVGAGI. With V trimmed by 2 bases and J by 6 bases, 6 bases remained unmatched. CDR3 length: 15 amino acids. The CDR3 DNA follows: TGTGCCAGCAGTTACGTGGGGGGGTACGCCGGGGAGCTGTTTTTT. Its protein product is CASSYVGGYAGELFF.

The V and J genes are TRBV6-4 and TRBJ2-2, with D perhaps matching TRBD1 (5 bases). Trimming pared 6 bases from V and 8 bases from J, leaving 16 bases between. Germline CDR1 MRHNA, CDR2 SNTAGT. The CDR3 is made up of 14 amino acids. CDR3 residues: CASSAGQAVGELFF. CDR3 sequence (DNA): TGTGCCAGCAGCGCTGGACAAGCTGTAGGGGAGCTGTTTTTT.

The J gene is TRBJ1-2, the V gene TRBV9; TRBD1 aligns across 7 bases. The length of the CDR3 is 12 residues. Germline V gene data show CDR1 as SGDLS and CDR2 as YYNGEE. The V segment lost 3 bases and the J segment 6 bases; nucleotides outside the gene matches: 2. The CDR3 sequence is CASSATGHGYTF. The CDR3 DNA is TGTGCCAGCAGCGCGACAGGGCATGGCTACACCTTC.

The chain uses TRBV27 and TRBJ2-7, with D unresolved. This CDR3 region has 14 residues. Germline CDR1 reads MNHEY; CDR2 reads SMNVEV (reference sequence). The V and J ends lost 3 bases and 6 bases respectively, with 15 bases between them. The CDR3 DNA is TGTGCCAGCAGTTTTCGCGGTCTGGCTTCCGAGCAGTACTTC. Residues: CASSFRGLASEQYF.

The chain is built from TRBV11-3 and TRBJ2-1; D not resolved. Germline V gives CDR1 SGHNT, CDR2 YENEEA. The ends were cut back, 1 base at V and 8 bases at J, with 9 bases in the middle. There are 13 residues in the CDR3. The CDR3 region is CASSLATAHEQFF. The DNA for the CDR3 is TGTGCCAGCAGCTTAGCAACAGCTCATGAGCAGTTCTTC.

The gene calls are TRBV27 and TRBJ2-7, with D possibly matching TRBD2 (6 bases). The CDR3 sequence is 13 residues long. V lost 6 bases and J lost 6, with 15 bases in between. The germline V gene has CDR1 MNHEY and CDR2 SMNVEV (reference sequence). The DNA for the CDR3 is TGTGCCAGCAGCCACAATACGGGGGTCGAGCAGTACTTC. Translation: CASSHNTGVEQYF.

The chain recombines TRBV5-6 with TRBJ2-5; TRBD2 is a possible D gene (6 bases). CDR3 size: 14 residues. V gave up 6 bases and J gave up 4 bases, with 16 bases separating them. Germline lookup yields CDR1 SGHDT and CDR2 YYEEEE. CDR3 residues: CASIMMASAETQYF. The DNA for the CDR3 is TGTGCCAGCATTATGATGGCTAGCGCAGAGACCCAGTACTTC.

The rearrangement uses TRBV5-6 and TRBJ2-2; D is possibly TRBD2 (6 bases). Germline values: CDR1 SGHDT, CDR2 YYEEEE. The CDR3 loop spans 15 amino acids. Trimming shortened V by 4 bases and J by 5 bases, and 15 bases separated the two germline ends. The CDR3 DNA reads TGTGCCAGCAGCCCGGGACTTGGTGGGACCGGGGAGCTGTTTTTT. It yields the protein CASSPGLGGTGELFF.

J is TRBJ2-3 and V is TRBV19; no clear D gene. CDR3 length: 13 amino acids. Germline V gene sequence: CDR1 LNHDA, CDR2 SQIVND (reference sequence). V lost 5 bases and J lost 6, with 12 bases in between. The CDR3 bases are TGTGCCAGTAGTCCGGCTAGTTTGGATACGCAGTATTTT. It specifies CASSPASLDTQYF.

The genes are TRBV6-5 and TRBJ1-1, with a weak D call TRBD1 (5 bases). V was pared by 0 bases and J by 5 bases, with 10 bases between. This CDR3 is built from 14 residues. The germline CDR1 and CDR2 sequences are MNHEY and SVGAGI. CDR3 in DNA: TGTGCCAGCAGTTACTCGCAGGGTCAAACTGAAGCTTTCTTT. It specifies CASSYSQGQTEAFF.

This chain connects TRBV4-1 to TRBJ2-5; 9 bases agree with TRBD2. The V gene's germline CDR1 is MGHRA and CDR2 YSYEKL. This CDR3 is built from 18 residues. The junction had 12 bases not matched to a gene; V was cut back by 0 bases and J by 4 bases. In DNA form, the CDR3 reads TGCGCCAGCAGCCAAGAAATTGACGGGCTAGCGGGGTCAGAGACCCAGTACTTC. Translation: CASSQEIDGLAGSETQYF.

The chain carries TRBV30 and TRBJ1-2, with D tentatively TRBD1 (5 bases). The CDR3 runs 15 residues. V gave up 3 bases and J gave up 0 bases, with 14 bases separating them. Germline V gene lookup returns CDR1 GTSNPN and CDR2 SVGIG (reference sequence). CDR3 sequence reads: CAWRSGVRANYGYTF. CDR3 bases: TGTGCCTGGAGGTCGGGGGTTCGGGCTAACTATGGCTACACCTTC. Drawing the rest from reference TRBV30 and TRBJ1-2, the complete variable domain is SQTIHQWPATLVQPVGSPLSLECTVEGTSNPNLYWYRQAAGRGLQLLFYSVGIGQISSEVPQNLSASRPQDRQFILSSKKLLLSDSGFYLCAWRSGVRANYGYTFGSGTRLTVV.

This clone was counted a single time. The CDR3 region is CASSYGGPEAFF. The CDR3 nucleotides are TGTGCCAGCAGTTATGGGGGCCCTGAAGCTTTCTTT. V usage is TRBV6-6 and J usage is TRBJ1-1, with D perhaps matching TRBD1 (6 bases). Germline CDR1 is MNHNY and CDR2 is SVGAGI (reference sequence). V lost 3 bases, J lost 6 bases, and 8 bases lay in between. The CDR3 consists of 12 residues.

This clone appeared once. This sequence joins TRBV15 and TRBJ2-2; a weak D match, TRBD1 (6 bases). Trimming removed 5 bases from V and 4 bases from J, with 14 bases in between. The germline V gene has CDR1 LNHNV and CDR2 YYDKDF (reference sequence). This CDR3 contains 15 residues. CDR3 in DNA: TGTGCCACCAGCGTCGGCAGGGGCGTCACCGGGGAGCTGTTTTTT. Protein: CATSVGRGVTGELFF.

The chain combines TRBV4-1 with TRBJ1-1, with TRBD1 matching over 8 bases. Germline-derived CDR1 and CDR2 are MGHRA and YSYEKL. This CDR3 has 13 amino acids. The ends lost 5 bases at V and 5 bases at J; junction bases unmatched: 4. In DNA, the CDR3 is TGCGCCAGCAGCACAGGGGGTTGGACTGAAGCTTTCTTT. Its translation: CASSTGGWTEAFF.

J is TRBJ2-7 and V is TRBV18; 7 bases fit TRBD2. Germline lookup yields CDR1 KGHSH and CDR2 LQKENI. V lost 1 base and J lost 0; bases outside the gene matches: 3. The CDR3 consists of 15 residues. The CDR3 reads CASSPLSGGSYEQYF. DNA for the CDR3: TGTGCCAGCTCACCACTATCGGGGGGCTCCTACGAGCAGTACTTC.

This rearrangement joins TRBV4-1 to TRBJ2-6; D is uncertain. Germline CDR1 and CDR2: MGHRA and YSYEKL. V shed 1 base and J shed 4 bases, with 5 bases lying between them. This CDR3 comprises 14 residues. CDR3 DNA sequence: TGCGCCAGCAGCCAAGGGCGGGGGGCCAACGTCCTGACTTTC. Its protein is CASSQGRGANVLTF.

CDR3 in amino acids: CASSPLVNTEAFF. CDR3 coding DNA: TGTGCCAGCAGTCCCCTCGTGAACACTGAAGCTTTCTTT. The chain carries TRBV27 and TRBJ1-1, with D unclear. V shed 5 bases and J shed 0 bases, with 7 bases lying between them. CDR1 MNHEY and CDR2 SMNVEV come from the germline V gene (reference sequence). This CDR3 is 13 amino acids long.

The CDR3 sequence: CASQLGGTGGTEAFF. Here the CDR3 DNA reads TGTGCCAGCCAGCTTGGGGGGACAGGGGGAACTGAAGCTTTCTTT. This chain joins TRBV13 and TRBJ1-1; TRBD1 agrees at 11 bases. The germline V gene encodes CDR1 PRHDT and CDR2 FYEKMQ (reference sequence). Trimming took 8 bases from V and 5 from J; bases not matched to a gene: 10. This CDR3 comprises 15 residues.

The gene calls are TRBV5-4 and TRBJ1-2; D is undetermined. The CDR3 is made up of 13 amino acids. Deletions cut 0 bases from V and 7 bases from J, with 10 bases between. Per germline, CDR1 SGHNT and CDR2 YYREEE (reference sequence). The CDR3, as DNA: TGTGCCAGCAGCTTGGACGGAGGAGTTGGCTACACCTTC. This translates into CASSLDGGVGYTF.

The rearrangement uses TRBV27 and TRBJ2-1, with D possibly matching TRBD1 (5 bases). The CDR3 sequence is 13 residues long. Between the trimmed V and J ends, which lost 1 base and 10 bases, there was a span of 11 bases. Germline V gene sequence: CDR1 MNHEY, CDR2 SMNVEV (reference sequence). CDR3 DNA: TGTGCCAGCAGTTTATACCCAGGGATCGAGCAGTTCTTC. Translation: CASSLYPGIEQFF.

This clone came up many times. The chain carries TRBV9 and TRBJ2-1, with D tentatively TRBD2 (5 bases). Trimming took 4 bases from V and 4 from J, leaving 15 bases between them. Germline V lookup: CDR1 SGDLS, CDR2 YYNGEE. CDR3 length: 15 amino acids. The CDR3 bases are TGTGCCAGCAGCCCGAAGAGGGAGAGATACAATGAGCAGTTCTTC. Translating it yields CASSPKRERYNEQFF.

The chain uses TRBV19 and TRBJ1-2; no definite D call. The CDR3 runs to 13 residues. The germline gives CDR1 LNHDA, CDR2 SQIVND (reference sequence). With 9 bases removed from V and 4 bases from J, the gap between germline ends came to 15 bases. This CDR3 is CASVGEQIYGYTF. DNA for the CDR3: TGTGCCAGCGTGGGAGAACAGATCTATGGCTACACCTTC.

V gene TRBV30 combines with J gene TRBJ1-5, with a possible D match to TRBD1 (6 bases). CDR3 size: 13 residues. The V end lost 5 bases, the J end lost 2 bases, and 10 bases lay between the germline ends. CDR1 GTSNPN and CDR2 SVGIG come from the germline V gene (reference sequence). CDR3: CAWDEGGNQPQHF. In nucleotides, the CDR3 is TGTGCCTGGGATGAGGGGGGCAATCAGCCCCAGCATTTT.